One TCR beta chain is described in this entry. The antigen remains undetermined. Sequencing used immunoSEQ multiplex PCR; TCRdb keeps in-frame clones, though not all of them. The sample lists 150,000 to 200,000 clones, approximately 81% occurring once. The data derive from a study of cytomegalovirus exposure and HLA in healthy donors. Study-level results: Subsequent analysis of the approximately 110 validation repertoires found a tendency for first-cohort TCR clusters to co-occur.

The material sequenced was PBMCs. This TCR was recovered from a man aged 25 to 45 in good health and CMV-seropositive.

The CDR3 loop reads CASTRGPEAFF. CDR3 DNA sequence: TGTGCCAGCACCCGTGGCCCTGAAGCTTTCTTT. The J gene is TRBJ1-1, the V gene TRBV28; D is unclear. V was shortened by 7 bases and J by 6 bases, with 9 bases between the two germline ends. CDR1 and CDR2 from the germline V gene are MDHEN and SYDVKM. The CDR3 contains 11 residues.